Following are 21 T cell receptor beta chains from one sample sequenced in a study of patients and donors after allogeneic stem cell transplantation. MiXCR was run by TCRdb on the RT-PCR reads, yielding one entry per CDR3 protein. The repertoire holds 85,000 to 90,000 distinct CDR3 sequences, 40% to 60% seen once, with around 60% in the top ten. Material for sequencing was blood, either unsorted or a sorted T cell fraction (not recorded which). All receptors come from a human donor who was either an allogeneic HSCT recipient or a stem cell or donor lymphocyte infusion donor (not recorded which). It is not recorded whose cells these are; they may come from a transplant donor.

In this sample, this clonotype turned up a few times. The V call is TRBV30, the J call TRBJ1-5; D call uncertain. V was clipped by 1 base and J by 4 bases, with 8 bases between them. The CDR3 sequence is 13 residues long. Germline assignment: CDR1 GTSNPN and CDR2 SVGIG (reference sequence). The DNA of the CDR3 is TGTGCCTGGAGTGAGGCAGAGAATCAGCCCCAGCATTTT. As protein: CAWSEAENQPQHF.

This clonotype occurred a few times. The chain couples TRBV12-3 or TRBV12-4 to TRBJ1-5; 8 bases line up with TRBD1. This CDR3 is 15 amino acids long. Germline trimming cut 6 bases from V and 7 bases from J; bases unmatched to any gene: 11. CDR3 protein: CASSSDRAGQQPQHF. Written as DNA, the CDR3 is TGTGCCAGCAGCTCGGACAGGGCAGGACAACAGCCCCAGCATTTT.

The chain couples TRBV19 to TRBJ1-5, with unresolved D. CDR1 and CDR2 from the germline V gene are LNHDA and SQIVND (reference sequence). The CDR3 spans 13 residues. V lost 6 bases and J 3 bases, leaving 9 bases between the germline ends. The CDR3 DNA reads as TGTGCCAGTAGACTACGGCTCAATCAGCCCCAGCATTTT. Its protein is CASRLRLNQPQHF.

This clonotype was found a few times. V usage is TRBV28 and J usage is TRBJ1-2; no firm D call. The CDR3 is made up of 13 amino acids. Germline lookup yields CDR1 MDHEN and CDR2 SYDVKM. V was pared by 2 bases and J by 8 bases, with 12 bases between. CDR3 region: CASSLPGIDGYTF. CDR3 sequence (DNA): TGTGCCAGCAGTTTACCGGGGATCGACGGCTACACCTTC.

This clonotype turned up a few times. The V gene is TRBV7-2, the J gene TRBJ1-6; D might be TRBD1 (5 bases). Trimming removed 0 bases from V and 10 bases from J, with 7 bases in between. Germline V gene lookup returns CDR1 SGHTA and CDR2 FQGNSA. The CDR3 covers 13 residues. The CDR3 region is CASSLAGTSPLHF. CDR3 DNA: TGTGCCAGCAGCTTAGCAGGGACCTCACCCCTCCACTTT.

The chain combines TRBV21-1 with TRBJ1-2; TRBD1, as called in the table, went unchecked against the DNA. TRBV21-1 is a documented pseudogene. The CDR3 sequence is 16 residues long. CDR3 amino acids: CASSKGPDRPYCGYTF. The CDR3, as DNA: TGTGCCAGCAGCAAAGGACCCGACAGGCCTTACTGTGGCTACACCTTC.

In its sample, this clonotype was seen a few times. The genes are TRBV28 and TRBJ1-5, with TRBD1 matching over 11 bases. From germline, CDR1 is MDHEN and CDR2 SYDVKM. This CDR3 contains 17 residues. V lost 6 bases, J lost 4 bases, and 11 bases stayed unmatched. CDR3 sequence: CASRPFAGTGGNQPQHF. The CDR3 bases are TGTGCCAGCAGACCATTTGCCGGGACAGGGGGGAATCAGCCCCAGCATTTT.

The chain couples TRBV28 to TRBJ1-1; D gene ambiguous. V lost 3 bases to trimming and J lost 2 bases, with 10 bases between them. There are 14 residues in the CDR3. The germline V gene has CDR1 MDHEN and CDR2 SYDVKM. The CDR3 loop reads CASSFGTGNTEAFF. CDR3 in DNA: TGTGCCAGCAGTTTCGGAACGGGTAACACTGAAGCTTTCTTT.

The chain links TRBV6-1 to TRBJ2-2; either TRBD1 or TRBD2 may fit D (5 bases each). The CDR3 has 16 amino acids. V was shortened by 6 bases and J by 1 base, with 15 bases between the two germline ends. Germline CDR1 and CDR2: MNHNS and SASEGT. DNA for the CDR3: TGTGCCAGCAGGGGAACCGGGACCTTGAACACCGGGGAGCTGTTTTTT. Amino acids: CASRGTGTLNTGELFF.

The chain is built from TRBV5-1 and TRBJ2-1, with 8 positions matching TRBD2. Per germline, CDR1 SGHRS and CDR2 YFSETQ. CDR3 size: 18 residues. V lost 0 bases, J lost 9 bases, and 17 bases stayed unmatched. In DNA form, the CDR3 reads TGCGCCAGCAGCTTGGGGGAGATATCCGGGAGGGCCATCCGTGAGCAGTTCTTC. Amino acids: CASSLGEISGRAIREQFF.

CDR3: CASSPPTPSNEQYF. CDR3 bases: TGTGCCAGCAGCCCGCCAACGCCCTCTAACGAGCAGTACTTC. The chain joins TRBV9 to TRBJ2-7; D uncertain. This CDR3 comprises 14 residues. Trimming left V 4 bases short and J 5 bases short, with 16 bases between. Germline CDR1 reads SGDLS; CDR2 reads YYNGEE. The variable domain in full, with the rest retrieved from reference TRBV9 and TRBJ2-7, is DSGVTQTPKHLITATGQRVTLRCSPRSGDLSVYWYQQSLDQGLQFLIQYYNGEERAKGNILERFSAQQFPDLHSELNLSSLELGDSALYFCASSPPTPSNEQYFGPGTRLTVT.

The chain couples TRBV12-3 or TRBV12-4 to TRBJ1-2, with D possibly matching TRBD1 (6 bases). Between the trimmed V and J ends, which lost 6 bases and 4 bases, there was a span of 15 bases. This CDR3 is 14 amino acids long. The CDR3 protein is CASSRNRDFYGYTF. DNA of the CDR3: TGTGCCAGCAGCCGCAACAGGGATTTCTATGGCTACACCTTC.

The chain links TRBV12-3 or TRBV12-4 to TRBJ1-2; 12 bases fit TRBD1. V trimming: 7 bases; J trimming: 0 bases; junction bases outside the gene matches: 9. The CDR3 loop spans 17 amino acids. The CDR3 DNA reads TGTGCCAGCACCATGGGGACAGGGGGCTTCCCTAACTATGGCTACACCTTC. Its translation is CASTMGTGGFPNYGYTF.

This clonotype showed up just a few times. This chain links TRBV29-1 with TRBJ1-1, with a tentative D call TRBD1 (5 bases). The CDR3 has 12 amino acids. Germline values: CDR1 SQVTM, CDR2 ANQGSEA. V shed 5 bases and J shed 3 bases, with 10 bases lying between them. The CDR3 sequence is CSVCRVYTEAFF. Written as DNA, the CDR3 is TGCAGCGTTTGCAGGGTTTACACTGAAGCTTTCTTT.

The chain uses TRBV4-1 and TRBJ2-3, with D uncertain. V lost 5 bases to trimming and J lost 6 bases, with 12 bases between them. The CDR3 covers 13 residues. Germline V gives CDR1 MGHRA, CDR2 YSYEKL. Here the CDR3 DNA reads TGCGCCAGCAGCTCGGAAGAACGGGATACGCAGTATTTT. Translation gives CASSSEERDTQYF.

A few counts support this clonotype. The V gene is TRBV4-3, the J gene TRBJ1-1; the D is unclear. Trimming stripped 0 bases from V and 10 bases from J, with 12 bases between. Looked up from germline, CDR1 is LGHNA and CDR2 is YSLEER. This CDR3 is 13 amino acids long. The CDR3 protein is CASSQEDTNRAFF. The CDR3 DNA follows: TGCGCCAGCAGCCAAGAAGATACTAATCGAGCTTTCTTT.

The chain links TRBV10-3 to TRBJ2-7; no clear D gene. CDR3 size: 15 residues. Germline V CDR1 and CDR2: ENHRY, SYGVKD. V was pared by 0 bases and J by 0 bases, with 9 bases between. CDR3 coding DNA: TGTGCCATCAGTGAGTCCCATCAATCCTCCTACGAGCAGTACTTC. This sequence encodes CAISESHQSSYEQYF.

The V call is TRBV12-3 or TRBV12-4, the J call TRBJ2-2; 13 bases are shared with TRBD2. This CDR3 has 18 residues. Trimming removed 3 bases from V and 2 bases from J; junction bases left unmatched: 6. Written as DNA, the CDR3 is TGTGCCAGCAGTTTCCGTCGACTAGCGGGAGGAAACACCGGGGAGCTGTTTTTT. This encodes CASSFRRLAGGNTGELFF.

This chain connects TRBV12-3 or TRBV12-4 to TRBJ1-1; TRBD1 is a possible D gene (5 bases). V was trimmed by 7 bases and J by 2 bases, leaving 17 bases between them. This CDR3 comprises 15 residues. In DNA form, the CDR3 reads TGTGCCAGCACCCCCTTCAGGGTCCCCAACACTGAAGCTTTCTTT. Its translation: CASTPFRVPNTEAFF.

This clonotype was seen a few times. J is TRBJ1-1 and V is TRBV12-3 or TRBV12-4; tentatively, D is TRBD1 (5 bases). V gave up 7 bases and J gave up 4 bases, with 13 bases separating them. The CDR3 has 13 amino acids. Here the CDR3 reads CASTHRLGTEAFF. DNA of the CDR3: TGTGCCAGCACCCACAGGTTGGGCACTGAAGCTTTCTTT.

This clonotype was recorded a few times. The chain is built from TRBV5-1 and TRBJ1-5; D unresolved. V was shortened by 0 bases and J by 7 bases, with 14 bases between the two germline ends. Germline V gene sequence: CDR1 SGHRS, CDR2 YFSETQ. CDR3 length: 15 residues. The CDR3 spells CASSLGAVVGQPQHF. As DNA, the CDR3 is TGCGCCAGCAGCTTGGGGGCAGTAGTAGGCCAGCCCCAGCATTTT. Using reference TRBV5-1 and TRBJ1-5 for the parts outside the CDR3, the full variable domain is KAGVTQTPRYLIKTRGQQVTLSCSPISGHRSVSWYQQTPGQGLQFLFEYFSETQRNKGNFPGRFSGRQFSNSRSEMNVSTLELGDSALYLCASSLGAVVGQPQHFGDGTRLSIL.